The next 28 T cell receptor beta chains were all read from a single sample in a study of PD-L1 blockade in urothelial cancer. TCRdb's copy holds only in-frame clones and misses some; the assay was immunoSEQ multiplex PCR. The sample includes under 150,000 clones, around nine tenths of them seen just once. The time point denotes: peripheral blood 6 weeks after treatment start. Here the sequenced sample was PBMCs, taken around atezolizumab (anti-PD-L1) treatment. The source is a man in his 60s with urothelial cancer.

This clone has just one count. CDR3 DNA sequence: TGTGCCAGCAGTGAGAGTGGACAGAATGGGCCCCAGCATTTT. This encodes CASSESGQNGPQHF. The gene calls are TRBV28 and TRBJ1-5, with D perhaps matching TRBD1 (6 bases). V lost 5 bases to trimming and J lost 9 bases, with 17 bases between them. CDR1 MDHEN and CDR2 SYDVKM come from the germline V gene. This CDR3 is 14 amino acids long.

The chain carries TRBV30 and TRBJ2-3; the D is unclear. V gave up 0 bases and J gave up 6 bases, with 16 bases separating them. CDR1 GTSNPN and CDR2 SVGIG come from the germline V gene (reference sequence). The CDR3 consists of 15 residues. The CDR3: CAWSVPTALGDTQYF. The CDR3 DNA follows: TGTGCCTGGAGTGTACCCACAGCCCTTGGGGATACGCAGTATTTT.

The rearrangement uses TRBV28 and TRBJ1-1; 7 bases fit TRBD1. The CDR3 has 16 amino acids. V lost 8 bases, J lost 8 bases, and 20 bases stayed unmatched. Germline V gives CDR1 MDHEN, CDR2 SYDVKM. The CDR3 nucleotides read TGTGCCAGCGCACGCTCGAGAGGGGGCATAAGGGTCGAAGCTTTCTTT. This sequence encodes CASARSRGGIRVEAFF.

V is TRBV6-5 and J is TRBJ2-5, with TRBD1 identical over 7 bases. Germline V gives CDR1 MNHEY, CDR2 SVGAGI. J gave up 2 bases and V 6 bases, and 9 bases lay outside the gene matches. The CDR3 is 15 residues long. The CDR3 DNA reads TGTGCCAGCAGGTCACCTTACAGGGGTCAAGAGACCCAGTACTTC. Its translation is CASRSPYRGQETQYF.

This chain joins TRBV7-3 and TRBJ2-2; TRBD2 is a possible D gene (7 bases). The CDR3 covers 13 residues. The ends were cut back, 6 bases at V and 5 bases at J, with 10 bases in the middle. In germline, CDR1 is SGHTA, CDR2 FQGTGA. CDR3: CASSGGATGELFF. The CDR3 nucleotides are TGTGCCAGCAGTGGGGGGGCGACCGGGGAGCTGTTTTTT.

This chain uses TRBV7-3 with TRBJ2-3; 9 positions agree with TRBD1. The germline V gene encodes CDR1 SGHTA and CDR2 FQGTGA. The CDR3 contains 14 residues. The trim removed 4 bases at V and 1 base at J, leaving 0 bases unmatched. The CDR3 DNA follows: TGTGCCAGCAGCTGGACAGGGGGCACAGATACGCAGTATTTT. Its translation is CASSWTGGTDTQYF.

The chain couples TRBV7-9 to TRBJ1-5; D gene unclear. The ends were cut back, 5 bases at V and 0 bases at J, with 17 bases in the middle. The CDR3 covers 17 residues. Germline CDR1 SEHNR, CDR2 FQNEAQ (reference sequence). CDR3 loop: CASSRGDFDNSNQPQHF. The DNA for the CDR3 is TGTGCCAGCAGCCGGGGAGATTTTGACAATAGCAATCAGCCCCAGCATTTT. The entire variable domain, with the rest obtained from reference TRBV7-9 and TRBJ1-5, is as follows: DTGVSQNPRHKITKRGQNVTFRCDPISEHNRLYWYRQTLGQGPEFLTYFQNEAQLEKSRLLSDRFSAERPKGSFSTLEIQRTEQGDSAMYLCASSRGDFDNSNQPQHFGDGTRLSIL.

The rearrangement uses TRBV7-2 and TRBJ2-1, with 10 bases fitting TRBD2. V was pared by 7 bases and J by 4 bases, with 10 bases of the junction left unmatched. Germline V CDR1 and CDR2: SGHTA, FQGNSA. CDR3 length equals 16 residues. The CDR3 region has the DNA TGTGCCAGCACCTCGGGGGAAGCGGGGGGGTACAATGAGCAGTTCTTC. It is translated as CASTSGEAGGYNEQFF.

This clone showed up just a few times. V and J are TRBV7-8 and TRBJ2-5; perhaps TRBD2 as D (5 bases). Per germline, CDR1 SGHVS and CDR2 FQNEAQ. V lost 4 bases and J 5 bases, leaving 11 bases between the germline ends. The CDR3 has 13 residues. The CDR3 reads CASSSLGGETQYF. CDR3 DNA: TGTGCCAGCAGCTCTCTTGGCGGGGAGACCCAGTACTTC.

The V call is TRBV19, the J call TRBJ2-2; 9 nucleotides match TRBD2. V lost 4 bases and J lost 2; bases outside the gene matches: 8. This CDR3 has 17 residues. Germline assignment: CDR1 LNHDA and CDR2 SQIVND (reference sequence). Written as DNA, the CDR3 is TGTGCCAGTAGTAGGGTAGCGGGAGTAACTAACACCGGGGAGCTGTTTTTT. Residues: CASSRVAGVTNTGELFF.

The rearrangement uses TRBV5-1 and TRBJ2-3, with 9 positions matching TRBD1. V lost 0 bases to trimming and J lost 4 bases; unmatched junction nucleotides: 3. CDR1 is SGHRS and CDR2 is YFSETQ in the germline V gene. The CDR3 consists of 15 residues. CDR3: CASSLAGTGPDTQYF. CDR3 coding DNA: TGCGCCAGCAGCTTGGCCGGGACAGGGCCAGATACGCAGTATTTT.

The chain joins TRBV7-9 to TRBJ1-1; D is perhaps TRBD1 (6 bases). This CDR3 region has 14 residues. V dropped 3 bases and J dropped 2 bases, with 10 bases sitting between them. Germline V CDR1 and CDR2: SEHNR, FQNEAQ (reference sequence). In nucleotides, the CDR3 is TGTGCCAGCAGCTTGGGGACATCCAACACTGAAGCTTTCTTT. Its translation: CASSLGTSNTEAFF.

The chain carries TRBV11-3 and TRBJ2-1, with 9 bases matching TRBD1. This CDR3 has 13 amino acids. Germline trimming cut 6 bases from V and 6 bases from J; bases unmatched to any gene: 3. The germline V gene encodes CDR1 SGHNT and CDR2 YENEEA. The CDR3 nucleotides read TGTGCCAGCAGGAAGGGACAGGGCAATGAGCAGTTCTTC. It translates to CASRKGQGNEQFF.

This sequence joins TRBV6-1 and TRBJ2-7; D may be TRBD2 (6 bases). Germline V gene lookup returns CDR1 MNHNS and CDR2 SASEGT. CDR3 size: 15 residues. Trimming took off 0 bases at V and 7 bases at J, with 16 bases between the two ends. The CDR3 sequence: CASSEASAGRGEQYF. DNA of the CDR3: TGTGCCAGCAGTGAAGCATCCGCGGGTCGGGGGGAGCAGTACTTC.

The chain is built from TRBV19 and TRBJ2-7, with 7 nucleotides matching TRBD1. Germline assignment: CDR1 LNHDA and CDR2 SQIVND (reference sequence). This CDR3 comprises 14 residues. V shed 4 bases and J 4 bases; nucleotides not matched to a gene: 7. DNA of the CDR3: TGTGCCAGTAGTAGGCGACAGGGAGTATACGAGCAGTACTTC. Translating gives CASSRRQGVYEQYF.

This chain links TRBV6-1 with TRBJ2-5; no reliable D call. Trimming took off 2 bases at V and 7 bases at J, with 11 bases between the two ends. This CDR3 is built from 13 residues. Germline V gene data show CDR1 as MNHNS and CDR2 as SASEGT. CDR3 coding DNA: TGTGCCAGCAGTGAAATCTCGAGTCGGACCCAGTACTTC. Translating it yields CASSEISSRTQYF.

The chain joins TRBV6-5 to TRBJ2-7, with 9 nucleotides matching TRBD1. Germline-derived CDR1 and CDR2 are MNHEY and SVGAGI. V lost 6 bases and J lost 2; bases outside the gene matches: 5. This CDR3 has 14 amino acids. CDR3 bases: TGTGCCAGCAGCCTCGGGGACAGGGCCTACGAGCAGTACTTC. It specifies CASSLGDRAYEQYF.

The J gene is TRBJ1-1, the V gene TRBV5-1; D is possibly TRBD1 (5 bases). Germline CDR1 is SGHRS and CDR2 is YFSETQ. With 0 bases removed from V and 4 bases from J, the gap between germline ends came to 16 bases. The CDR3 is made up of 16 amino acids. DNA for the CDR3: TGCGCCAGCAGCTTGGGGGCAGGGTCGGGTGTCACTGAAGCTTTCTTT. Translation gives CASSLGAGSGVTEAFF.

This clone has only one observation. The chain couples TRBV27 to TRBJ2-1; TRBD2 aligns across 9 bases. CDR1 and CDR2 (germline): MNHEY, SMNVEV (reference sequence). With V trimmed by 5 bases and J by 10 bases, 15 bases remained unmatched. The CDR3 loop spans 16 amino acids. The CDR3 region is CASSPRGSGGRVEQFF. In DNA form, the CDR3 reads TGTGCCAGCAGTCCCCGAGGTAGCGGGGGTCGGGTGGAGCAGTTCTTC.

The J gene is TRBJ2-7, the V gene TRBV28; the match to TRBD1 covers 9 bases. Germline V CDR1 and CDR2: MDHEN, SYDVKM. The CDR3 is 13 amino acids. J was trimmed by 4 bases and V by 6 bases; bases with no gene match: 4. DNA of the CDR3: TGTGCCAGCAGCCCGGGACAGGGATACGAGCAGTACTTC. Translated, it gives CASSPGQGYEQYF.

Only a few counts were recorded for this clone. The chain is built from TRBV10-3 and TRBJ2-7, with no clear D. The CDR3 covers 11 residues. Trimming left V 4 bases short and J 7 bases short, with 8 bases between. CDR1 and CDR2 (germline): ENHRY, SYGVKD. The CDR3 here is CAISGKREQYF. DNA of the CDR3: TGTGCCATCAGTGGAAAGAGAGAGCAGTACTTC.

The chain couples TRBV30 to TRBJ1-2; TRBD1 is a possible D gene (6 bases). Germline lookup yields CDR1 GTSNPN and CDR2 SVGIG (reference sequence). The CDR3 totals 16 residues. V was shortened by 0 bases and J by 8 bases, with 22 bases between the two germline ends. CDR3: CAWSVRGSVGQRGYTF. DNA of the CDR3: TGTGCCTGGAGTGTGCGGGGGTCAGTGGGACAACGGGGCTACACCTTC.

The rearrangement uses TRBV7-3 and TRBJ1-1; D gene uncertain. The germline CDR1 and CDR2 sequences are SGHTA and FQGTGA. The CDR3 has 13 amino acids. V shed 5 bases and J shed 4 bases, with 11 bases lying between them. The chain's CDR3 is CASSPGWGTEAFF. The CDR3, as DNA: TGTGCCAGCAGCCCGGGGTGGGGCACTGAAGCTTTCTTT.

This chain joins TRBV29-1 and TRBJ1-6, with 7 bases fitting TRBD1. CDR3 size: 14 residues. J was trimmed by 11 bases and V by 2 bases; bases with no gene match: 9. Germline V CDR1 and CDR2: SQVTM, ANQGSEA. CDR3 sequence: CSVELWDSSTPLHF. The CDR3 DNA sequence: TGCAGCGTTGAATTATGGGACAGCTCGACACCCCTCCACTTT. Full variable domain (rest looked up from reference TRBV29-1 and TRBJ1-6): SAVISQKPSRDICQRGTSLTIQCQVDSQVTMMFWYRQQPGQSLTLIATANQGSEATYESGFVIDKFPISRPNLTFSTLTVSNMSPEDSSIYLCSVELWDSSTPLHFGNGTRLTVT.

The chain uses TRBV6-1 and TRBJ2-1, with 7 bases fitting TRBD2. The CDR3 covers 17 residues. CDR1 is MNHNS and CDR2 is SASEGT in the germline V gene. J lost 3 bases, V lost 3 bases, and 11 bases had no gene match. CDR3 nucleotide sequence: TGTGCCAGCAGTGATGGGGCGGGGGTCTCTCGCTACAATGAGCAGTTCTTC. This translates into CASSDGAGVSRYNEQFF.

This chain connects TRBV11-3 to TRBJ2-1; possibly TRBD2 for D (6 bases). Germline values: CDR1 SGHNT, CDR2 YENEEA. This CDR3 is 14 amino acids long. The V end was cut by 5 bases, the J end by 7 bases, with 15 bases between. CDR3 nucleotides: TGTGCCAGCAGCCCTCGGCGGGGATGGAATGAGCAGTTCTTC. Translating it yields CASSPRRGWNEQFF.

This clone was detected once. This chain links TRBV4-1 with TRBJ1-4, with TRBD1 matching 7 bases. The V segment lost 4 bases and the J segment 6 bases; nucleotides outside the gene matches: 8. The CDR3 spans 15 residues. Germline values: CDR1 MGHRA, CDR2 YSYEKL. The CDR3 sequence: CASSLMRTGHEKLFF. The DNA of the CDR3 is TGCGCCAGCAGCCTTATGAGGACAGGCCATGAAAAACTGTTTTTT.

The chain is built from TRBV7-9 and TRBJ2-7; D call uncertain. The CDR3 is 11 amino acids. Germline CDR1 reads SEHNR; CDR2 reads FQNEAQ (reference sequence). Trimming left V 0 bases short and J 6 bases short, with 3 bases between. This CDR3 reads CASSLAREQYF. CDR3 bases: TGTGCCAGCAGCTTAGCCCGCGAGCAGTACTTC.